The entry below describes one T cell receptor beta chain. Its target is not known. Next came a second PCR, run for roughly 6 to 11 cycles, which used a sample-barcoded 5' primer along with a J-beta primer mix. TCRdb called the 5' RACE reads again in MiXCR, with one record for every CDR3 protein. The sample gives roughly 730,000 distinct CDR3 sequences, 45% to 70% of which show up once; roughly 24% is in the top ten. This CDR3 has 13 amino acids. Trimming left V 5 bases short and J 5 bases short, with 10 bases between. CDR1 is SEHNR, CDR2 FQNEAQ, per germline (reference sequence). This record comes from a study of blood T cells in healthy people across ages. Whole-study results and caveats: One million T cells yielded diversity estimates that were considered underestimates.

This chain uses TRBV7-9 with TRBJ2-1; D uncertain. The clonotype was recovered from a man aged 40-55 years in good health. The material sequenced was blood. CDR3 DNA: TGTGCCAGCAGCCCAACACCTCACAATGAGCAGTTCTTC. Residues: CASSPTPHNEQFF.